This T cell receptor beta chain stems from a study of cytomegalovirus exposure and HLA in healthy donors. As for the study in general: One earlier analysis, a look at about 179 million T cells, found some 120 million unique TCR beta sequences.

The study ran its PCR with 60 Vbeta and 13 Jbeta primers. Data came from immunoSEQ multiplex PCR; TCRdb stores just in-frame clones and leaves some out. The table includes around 190,000 clones, around 80% detected once. Trimming took 4 bases from V and 5 from J; bases not matched to a gene: 6. Germline lookup yields CDR1 LNHDA and CDR2 SQIVND (reference sequence). The CDR3 is 14 amino acids. The sequenced material came from PBMCs. This sequence originates from a man in his late teens or twenties in good health and CMV-seronegative. V and J are TRBV19 and TRBJ1-2, with 8 bases matching TRBD1. The CDR3 nucleotides are TGTGCCAGTAGTAAGACAGGGGCCACTTATGGCTACACCTTC. Its translation: CASSKTGATYGYTF.